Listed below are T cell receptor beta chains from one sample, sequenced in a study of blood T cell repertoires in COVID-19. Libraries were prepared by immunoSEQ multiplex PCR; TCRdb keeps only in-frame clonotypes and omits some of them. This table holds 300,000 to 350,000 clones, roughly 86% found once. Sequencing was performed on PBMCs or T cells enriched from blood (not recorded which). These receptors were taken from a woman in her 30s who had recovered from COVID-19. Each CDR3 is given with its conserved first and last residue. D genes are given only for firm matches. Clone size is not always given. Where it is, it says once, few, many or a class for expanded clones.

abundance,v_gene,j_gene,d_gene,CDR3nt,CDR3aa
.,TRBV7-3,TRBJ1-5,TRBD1,TGTGCCAGCAGCTTGGACAGGAATCAGCCCCAGCATTTT,CASSLDRNQPQHF
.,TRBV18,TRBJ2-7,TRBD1,TGTGCCAGCTCACCGGTAGATGGGACAGGATCCTACGAGCAGTACTTC,CASSPVDGTGSYEQYF
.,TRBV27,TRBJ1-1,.,TGTGCCAGCAGTTTACGAATTGGAGCTGAAGCTTTCTTT,CASSLRIGAEAFF
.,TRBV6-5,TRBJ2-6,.,TGTGCCAGCAGCGGCTCTGGGGCCAACGTCCTGACTTTC,CASSGSGANVLTF
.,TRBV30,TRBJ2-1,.,TGTGCCTGGATGCGTGACTCCTACAATGAGCAGTTCTTC,CAWMRDSYNEQFF
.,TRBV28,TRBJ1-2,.,TGTGCCAGCAGTTTTACAGGCTATGGCTACACCTTC,CASSFTGYGYTF
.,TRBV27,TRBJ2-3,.,TGTGCCAGCAGTTTACTCGGCAGGACAGATACGCAGTATTTT,CASSLLGRTDTQYF
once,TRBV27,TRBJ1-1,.,TGTGCCAGCAGTTCAGCCGCGACGGGCACTGAAGCTTTCTTT,CASSSAATGTEAFF
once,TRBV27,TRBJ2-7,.,TGTGCCAGCAGTTTTATCAGGGATTCCTACGAGCAGTACTTC,CASSFIRDSYEQYF
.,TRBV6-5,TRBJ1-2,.,TGTGCCAGCAGTCCCGCCAGGGGCGAGTACTATGGCTACACCTTC,CASSPARGEYYGYTF
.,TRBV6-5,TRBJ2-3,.,TGTGCCAGCAGTTACTCGCACAGGGGCACAGATACGCAGTATTTT,CASSYSHRGTDTQYF
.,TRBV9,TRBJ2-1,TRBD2,TGTGCCAGCACAGCGGCTTCGGTAGCGGGAGGGGGGTTCTTC,CASTAASVAGGGFF
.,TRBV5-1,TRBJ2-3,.,TGCGCCAGCAGGAGGGGGAGCACAGATACGCAGTATTTT,CASRRGSTDTQYF
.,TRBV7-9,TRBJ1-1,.,TGTGCCAGCAGCCGACAAGCAGGGAACACTGAAGCTTTCTTT,CASSRQAGNTEAFF
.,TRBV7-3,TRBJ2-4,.,TGTGCCAGCAGCTCCGATTCGGACAAGCCCAAGGCATCGAGGGCCAAAAACATTCAGTACTTC,CASSSDSDKPKASRAKNIQYF
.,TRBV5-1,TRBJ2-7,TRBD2,TGCGCCAGCAGCGAAGGACTAGCGGGACCTCTCACCTACTACGAGCAGTACTTC,CASSEGLAGPLTYYEQYF
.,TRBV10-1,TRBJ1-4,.,TGCGCCAGCAGTGAGTCGAGGGTAGTTGCAACTAATGAAAAACTGTTTTTT,CASSESRVVATNEKLFF
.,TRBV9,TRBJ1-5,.,TGTGCCAGCAGCGCAGGGTCTAACAGGGCTCAGCCCCAGCATTTT,CASSAGSNRAQPQHF
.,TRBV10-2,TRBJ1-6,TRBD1,TGCGCCAGCAGTATGGGACAGGGATTTAATTCACCCCTCCACTTT,CASSMGQGFNSPLHF
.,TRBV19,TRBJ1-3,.,TGTGCCAGTAGTAATCGACAGGCCAACAGACTTTTCTCTGGAAACACCATATATTTT,CASSNRQANRLFSGNTIYF
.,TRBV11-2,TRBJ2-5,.,TGTGCCAGCAGCTTGGGACTTTGGGAAGAGACCCAGTACTTC,CASSLGLWEETQYF
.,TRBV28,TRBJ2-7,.,TGTGCCAGCAGCCTGAGCTCCTACGAGCAGTACTTC,CASSLSSYEQYF
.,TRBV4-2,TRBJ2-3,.,TGTGCCAGCAGCCAAGATGGGGGCGGCGCTAGCACAGATACGCAGTATTTT,CASSQDGGGASTDTQYF
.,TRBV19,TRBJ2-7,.,TGTGCCAGTAGTATTTCGGCGGGATCAACCTACGAGCAGTACTTC,CASSISAGSTYEQYF